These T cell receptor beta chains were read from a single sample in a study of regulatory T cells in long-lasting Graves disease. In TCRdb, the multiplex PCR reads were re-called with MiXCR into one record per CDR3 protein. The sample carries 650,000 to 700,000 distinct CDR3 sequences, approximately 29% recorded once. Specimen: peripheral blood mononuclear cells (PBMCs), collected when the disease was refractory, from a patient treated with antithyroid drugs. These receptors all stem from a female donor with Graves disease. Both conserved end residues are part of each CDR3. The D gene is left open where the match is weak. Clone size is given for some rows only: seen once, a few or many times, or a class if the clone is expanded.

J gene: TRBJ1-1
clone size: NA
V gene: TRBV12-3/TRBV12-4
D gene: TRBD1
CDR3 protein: CASSPMTGDIGDTEAFF
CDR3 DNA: TGTGCCAGCAGCCCTATGACAGGGGATATTGGTGACACTGAAGCTTTCTTT

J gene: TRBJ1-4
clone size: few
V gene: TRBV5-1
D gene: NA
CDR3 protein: CASSLETGENEKLFF
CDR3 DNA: TGCGCCAGCAGCTTGGAGACGGGAGAAAATGAAAAACTGTTTTTT

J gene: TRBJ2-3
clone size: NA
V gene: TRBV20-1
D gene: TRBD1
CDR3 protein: CSARDPGQLRDTQYF
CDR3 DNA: TGCAGTGCTAGAGATCCGGGACAGCTACGTGATACGCAGTATTTT

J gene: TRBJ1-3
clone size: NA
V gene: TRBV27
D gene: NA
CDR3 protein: CASSLQGEGNTIYF
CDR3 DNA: TGTGCCAGCAGTTTACAGGGCGAGGGAAACACCATATATTTT

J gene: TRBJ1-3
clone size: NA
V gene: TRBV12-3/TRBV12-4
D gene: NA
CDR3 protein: CASSTRGGQPSGNTIYF
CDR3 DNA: TGTGCCAGCAGTACACGAGGAGGACAGCCCTCTGGAAACACCATATATTTT

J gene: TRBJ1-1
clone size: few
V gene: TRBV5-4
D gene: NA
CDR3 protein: CASSLPLREAFF
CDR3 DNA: TGTGCCAGCAGCTTGCCGCTCAGAGAAGCTTTCTTT

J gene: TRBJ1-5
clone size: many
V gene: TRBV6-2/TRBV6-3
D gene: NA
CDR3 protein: CASSSLGQGNQPQHF
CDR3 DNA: TGTGCCAGCAGCTCACTGGGCCAAGGCAATCAGCCCCAGCATTTT

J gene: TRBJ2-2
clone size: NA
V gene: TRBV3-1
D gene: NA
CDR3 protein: CASRLQGGGELFF
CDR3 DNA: TGTGCCAGCAGGCTCCAGGGTGGCGGGGAGCTGTTTTTT

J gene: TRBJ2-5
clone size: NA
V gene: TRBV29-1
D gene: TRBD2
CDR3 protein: CSARQFAGGKGETQYF
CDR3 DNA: TGCAGCGCCCGTCAATTTGCGGGGGGAAAGGGGGAGACCCAGTACTTC

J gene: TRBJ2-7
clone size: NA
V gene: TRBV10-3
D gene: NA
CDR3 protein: CAIMGSSSYEQYF
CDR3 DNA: TGTGCCATCATGGGGTCTAGCTCCTACGAGCAGTACTTC

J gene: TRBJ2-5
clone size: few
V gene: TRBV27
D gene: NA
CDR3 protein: CASSSKDRPRETQYF
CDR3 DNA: TGTGCCAGCAGTTCTAAGGACAGACCCAGAGAGACCCAGTACTTC

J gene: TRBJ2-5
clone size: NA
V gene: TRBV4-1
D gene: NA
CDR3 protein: CASSQELKTGAGGFQETQYF
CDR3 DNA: TGCGCCAGCAGCCAAGAATTGAAGACAGGGGCGGGGGGTTTTCAAGAGACCCAGTACTTC

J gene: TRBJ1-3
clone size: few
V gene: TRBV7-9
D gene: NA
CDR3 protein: CASRSQVSGNTIYF
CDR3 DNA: TGTGCCAGCAGGTCCCAGGTCTCTGGAAACACCATATATTTT

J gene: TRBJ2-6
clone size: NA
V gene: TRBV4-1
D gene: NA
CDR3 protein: CASSTARHGGANVLTF
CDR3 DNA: TGTGCCAGCAGCACCGCCCGACACGGAGGGGCCAACGTCCTGACTTTC

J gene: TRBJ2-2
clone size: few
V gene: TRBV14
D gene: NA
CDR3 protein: CASSQDLPVVAGELFF
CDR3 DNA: TGTGCCAGCAGCCAAGATCTTCCCGTAGTGGCCGGGGAGCTGTTTTTT

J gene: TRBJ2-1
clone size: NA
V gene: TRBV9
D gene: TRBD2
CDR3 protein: CASSVVWTSGSNEQFF
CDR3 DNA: TGTGCCAGCAGCGTAGTGTGGACTAGCGGGAGCAATGAGCAGTTCTTC

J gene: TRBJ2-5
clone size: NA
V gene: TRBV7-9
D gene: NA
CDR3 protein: CASSLVGFETQYF
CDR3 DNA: TGTGCCAGCAGCTTAGTAGGGTTCGAGACCCAGTACTTC

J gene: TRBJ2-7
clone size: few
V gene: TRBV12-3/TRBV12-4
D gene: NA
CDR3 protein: CASSLSSATYEQYF
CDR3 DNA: TGTGCCAGCAGTTTGAGTAGCGCGACCTACGAGCAGTACTTC

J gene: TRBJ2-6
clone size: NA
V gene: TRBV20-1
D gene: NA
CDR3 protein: CSASGSSGANVLTF
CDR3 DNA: TGCAGTGCTAGCGGGAGCTCTGGGGCCAACGTCCTGACTTTC

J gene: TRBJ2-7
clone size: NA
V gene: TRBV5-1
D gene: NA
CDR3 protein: CASHRDGSSYEQYF
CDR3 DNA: TGCGCCAGCCACCGGGACGGATCTTCCTACGAGCAGTACTTC

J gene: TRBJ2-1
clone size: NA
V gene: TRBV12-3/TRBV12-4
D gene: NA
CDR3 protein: CASSLDRWASYNEQFF
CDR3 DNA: TGTGCCAGCAGTTTAGACAGGTGGGCCTCCTACAATGAGCAGTTCTTC

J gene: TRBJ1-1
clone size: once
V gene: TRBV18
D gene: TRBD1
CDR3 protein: CASSNLKDRANTEAFF
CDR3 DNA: TGTGCCAGCTCCAACTTGAAGGACAGGGCGAACACTGAAGCTTTCTTT

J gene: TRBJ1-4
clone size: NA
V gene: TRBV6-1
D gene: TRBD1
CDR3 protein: CASSERQGVYEKLFF
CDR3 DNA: TGTGCCAGCAGTGAAAGACAGGGGGTCTATGAAAAACTGTTTTTT

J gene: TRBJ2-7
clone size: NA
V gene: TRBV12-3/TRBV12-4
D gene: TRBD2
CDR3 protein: CASSRPGSGIYEQYF
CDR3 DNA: TGTGCCAGCAGCCGCCCTGGTAGCGGGATATACGAGCAGTACTTC

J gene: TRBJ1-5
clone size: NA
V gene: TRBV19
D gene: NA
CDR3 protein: CASSFRHHQHF
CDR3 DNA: TGTGCCAGTAGTTTCCGTCACCACCAGCATTTT

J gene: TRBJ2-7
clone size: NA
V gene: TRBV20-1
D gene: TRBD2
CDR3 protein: CSARVREGQGEQYF
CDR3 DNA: TGCAGTGCTAGAGTACGGGAGGGCCAGGGAGAGCAGTACTTC

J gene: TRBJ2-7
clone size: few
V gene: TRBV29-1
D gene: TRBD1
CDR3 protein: CSVNAGTGGEQYF
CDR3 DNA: TGCAGCGTGAATGCCGGGACAGGGGGCGAGCAGTACTTC

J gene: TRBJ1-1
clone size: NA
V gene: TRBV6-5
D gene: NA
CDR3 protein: CASSYSTLGTSEAFF
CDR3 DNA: TGTGCCAGCAGTTACTCGACGCTGGGAACCTCTGAAGCTTTCTTT

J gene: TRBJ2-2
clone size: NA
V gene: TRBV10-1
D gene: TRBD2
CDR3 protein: CASSESNLAGVPGELFF
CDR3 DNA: TGCGCCAGCAGTGAGTCGAACCTAGCGGGAGTTCCCGGGGAGCTGTTTTTT

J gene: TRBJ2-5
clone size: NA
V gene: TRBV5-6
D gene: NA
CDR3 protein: CASSPTWSETQYF
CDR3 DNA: TGTGCCAGCAGCCCGACCTGGTCGGAGACCCAGTACTTC

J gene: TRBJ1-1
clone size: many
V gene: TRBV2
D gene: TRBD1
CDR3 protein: CASSGQGGYTEAFF
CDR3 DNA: TGTGCCAGCAGTGGACAGGGCGGGTACACTGAAGCTTTCTTT

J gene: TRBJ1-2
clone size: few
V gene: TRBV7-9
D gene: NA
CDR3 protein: CASSFQGRGGYTF
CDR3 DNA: TGTGCCAGCAGCTTTCAGGGAAGAGGTGGCTACACCTTC

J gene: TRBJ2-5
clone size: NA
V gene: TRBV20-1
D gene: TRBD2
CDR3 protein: CSAPGLAAGETQYF
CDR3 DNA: TGCAGTGCACCTGGACTAGCGGCAGGGGAGACCCAGTACTTC

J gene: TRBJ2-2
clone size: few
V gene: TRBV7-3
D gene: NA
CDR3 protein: CASSQPPQIGVGELFF
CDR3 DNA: TGTGCCAGCAGCCAACCCCCCCAGATCGGGGTGGGAGAGCTGTTTTTT

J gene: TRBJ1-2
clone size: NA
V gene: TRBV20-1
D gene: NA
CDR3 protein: CSASLLPGYTF
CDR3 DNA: TGCAGTGCTAGCCTTCTCCCTGGCTACACCTTC

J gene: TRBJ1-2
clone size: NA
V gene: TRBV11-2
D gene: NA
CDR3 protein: CASSLDSGYGGYTF
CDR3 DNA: TGTGCCAGCAGCTTAGATAGCGGGTACGGTGGCTACACCTTC

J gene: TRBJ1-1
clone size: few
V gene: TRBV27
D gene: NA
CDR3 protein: CASSPISRVEAFF
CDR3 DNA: TGTGCCAGCAGTCCTATCAGCAGGGTTGAAGCTTTCTTT

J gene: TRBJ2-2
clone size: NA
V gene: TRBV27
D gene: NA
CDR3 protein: CASSFPGGQGSRELFF
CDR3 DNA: TGTGCCAGCAGTTTCCCAGGCGGGCAGGGTAGTCGGGAGCTGTTTTTT

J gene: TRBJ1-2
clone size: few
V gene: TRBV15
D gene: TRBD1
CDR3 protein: CATSMGLRGIYGYTF
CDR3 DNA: TGTGCCACCAGCATGGGACTCAGGGGGATCTATGGCTACACCTTC

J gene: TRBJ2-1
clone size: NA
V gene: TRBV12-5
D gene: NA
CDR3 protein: CASGLDLAREQFF
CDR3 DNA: TGTGCTAGTGGTTTGGATCTAGCCCGGGAGCAGTTCTTC

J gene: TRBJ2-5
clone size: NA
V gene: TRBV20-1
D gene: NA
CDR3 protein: CSARDKGETQYF
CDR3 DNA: TGCAGTGCTAGAGATAAGGGGGAGACCCAGTACTTC

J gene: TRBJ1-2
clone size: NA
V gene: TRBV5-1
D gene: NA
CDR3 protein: CASRIGPGNLGGYTF
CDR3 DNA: TGCGCCAGCAGGATAGGACCCGGGAATCTTGGCGGCTACACCTTC

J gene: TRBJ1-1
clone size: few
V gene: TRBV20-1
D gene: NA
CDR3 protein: CSAPTENTEAFF
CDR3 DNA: TGCAGTGCCCCGACAGAGAACACTGAAGCTTTCTTT

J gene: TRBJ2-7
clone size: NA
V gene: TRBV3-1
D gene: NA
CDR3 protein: CASSQAQEALYEQYF
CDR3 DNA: TGTGCCAGCAGCCAAGCACAGGAGGCCCTCTACGAGCAGTACTTC

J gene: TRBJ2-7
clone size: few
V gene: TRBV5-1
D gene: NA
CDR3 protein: CASSLWQGFFYEQYF
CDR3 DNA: TGCGCCAGCAGCTTATGGCAGGGATTCTTCTACGAGCAGTACTTC

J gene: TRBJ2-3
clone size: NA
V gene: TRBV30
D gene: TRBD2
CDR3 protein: CAWNTIAGGTDTQYF
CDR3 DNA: TGTGCCTGGAACACTATAGCGGGAGGCACAGATACGCAGTATTTT

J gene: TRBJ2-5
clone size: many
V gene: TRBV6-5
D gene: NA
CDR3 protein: CASSYSYTEETQYF
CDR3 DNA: TGTGCCAGCAGTTACTCGTATACAGAAGAGACCCAGTACTTC

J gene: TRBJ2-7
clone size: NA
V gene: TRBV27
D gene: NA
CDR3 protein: CASSLGGIEQYF
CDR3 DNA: TGTGCCAGCAGTTTAGGGGGCATCGAGCAGTACTTC

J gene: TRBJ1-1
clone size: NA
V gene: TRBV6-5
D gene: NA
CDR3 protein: CASSYNRVVVNTEAFF
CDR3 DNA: TGTGCCAGCAGTTACAACAGGGTGGTGGTGAACACTGAAGCTTTCTTT

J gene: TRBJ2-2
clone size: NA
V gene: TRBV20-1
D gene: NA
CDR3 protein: CSARNGIGTGELFF
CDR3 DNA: TGCAGTGCTAGGAACGGGATCGGGACCGGGGAGCTGTTTTTT

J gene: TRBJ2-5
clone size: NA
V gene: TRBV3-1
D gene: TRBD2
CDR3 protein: CASSRGTSGVETQYF
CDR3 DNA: TGTGCCAGCAGCCGGGGGACTAGCGGGGTTGAGACCCAGTACTTC

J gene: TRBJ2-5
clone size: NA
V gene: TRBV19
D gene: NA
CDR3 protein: CASSIDHETQYF
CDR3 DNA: TGTGCCAGTAGTATAGATCACGAGACCCAGTACTTC

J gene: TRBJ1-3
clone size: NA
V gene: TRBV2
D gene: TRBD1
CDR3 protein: CASRTGTGILPGNTIYF
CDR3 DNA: TGTGCCAGCAGAACCGGGACAGGAATCTTGCCTGGAAACACCATATATTTT

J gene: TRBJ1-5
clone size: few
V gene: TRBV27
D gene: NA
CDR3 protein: CASRPMGAIRPQHF
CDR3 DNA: TGTGCCAGCAGGCCGATGGGGGCCATACGGCCCCAGCATTTT

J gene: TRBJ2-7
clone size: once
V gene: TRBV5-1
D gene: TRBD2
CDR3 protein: CATPGLAGPSYEQYF
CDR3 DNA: TGCGCCACCCCGGGACTAGCGGGACCATCCTACGAGCAGTACTTC

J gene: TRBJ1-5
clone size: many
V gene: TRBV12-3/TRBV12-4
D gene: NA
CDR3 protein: CASSFRRDQPQHF
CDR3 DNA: TGTGCCAGCAGTTTTCGAAGGGACCAGCCCCAGCATTTT

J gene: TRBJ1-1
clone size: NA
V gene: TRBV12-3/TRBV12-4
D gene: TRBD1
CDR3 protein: CASSLARTGLNTEAFF
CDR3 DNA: TGTGCCAGCAGTTTAGCACGGACAGGACTGAACACTGAAGCTTTCTTT

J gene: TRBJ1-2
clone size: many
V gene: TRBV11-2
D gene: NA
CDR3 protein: CASSLGGRGHGYTF
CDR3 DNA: TGTGCCAGCAGCTTAGGAGGCAGGGGCCATGGCTACACCTTC

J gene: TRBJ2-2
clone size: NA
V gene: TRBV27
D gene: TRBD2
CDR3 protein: CASSSVAGIPGELFF
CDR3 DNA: TGTGCCAGCAGTTCGGTAGCGGGAATACCCGGGGAGCTGTTTTTT